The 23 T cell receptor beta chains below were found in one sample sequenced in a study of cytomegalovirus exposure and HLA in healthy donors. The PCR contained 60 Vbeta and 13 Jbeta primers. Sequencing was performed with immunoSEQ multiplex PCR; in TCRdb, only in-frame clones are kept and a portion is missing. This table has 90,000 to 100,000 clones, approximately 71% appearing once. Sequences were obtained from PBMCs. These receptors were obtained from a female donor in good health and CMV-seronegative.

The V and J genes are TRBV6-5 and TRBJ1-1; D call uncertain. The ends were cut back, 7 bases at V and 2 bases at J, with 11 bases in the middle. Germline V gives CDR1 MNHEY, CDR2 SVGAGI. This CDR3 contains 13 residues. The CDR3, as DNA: TGTGCCAGCAAAAATCCTTCTAACACTGAAGCTTTCTTT. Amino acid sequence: CASKNPSNTEAFF.

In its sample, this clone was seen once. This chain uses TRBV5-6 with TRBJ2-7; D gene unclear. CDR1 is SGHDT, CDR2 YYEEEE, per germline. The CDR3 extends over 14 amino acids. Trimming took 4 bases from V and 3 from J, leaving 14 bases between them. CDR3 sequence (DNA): TGTGCCAGCAGCACATCATTCAGGATCTACGAGCAGTACTTC. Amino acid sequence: CASSTSFRIYEQYF. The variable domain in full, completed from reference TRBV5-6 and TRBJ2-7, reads DAGVTQSPTHLIKTRGQQVTLRCSPKSGHDTVSWYQQALGQGPQFIFQYYEEEERQRGNFPDRFSGHQFPNYSSELNVNALLLGDSALYLCASSTSFRIYEQYFGPGTRLTVT.

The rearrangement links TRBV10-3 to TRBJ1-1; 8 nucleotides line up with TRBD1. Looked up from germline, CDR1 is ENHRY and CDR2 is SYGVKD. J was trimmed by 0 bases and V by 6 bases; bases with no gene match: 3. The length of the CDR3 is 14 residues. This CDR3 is CAIRDRAMNTEAFF. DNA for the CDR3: TGTGCCATCAGGGACAGGGCAATGAACACTGAAGCTTTCTTT.

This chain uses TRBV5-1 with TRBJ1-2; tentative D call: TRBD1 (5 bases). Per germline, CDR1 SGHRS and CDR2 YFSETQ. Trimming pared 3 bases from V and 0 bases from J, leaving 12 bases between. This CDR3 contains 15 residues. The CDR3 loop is CASSSRGTTNYGYTF. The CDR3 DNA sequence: TGCGCCAGCAGCTCCCGCGGGACGACTAACTATGGCTACACCTTC.

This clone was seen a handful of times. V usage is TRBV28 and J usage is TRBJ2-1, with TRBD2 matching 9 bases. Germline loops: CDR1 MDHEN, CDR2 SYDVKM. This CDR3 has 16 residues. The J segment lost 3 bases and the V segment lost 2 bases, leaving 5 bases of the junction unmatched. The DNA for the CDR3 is TGTGCCAGCAGTTTAGGGGGCGGGAGGGACTACAATGAGCAGTTCTTC. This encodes CASSLGGGRDYNEQFF.

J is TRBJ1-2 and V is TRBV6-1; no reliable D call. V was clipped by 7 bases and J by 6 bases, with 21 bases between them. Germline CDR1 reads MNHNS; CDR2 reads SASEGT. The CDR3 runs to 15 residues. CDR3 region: CASNEAVTGSDGYTF. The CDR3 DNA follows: TGTGCCAGCAACGAGGCCGTTACTGGTTCTGATGGCTACACCTTC.

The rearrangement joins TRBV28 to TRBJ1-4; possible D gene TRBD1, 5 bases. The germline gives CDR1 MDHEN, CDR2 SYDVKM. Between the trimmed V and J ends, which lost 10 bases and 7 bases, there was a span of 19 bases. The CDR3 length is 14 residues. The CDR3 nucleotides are TGTGCCACCCAGTTTCAAGGGGTTGGTGAAAAACTGTTTTTT. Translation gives CATQFQGVGEKLFF.

DNA of the CDR3: TGTGCCAGCAGAGTAGACATACCCATCTCCTACGAGCAGTACTTC. It translates to CASRVDIPISYEQYF. V is TRBV6-1 and J is TRBJ2-7, with D unresolved. Trimming removed 6 bases from V and 0 bases from J, with 15 bases in between. The CDR3 is 15 amino acids. Germline CDR1 MNHNS, CDR2 SASEGT.

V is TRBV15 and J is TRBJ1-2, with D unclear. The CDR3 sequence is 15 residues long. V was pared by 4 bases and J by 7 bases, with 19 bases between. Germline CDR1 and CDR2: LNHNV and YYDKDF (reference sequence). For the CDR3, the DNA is TGTGCCACCAGCACTCTAGGACTAGACGGGAGTGGCTACACCTTC. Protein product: CATSTLGLDGSGYTF.

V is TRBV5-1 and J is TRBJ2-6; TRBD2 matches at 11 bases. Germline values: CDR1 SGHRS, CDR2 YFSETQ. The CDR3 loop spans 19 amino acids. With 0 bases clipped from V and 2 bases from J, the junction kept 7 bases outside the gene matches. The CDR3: CASSLGLAGGTTGANVLTF. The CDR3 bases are TGCGCCAGCAGCTTGGGCCTAGCGGGAGGAACAACTGGGGCCAACGTCCTGACTTTC.

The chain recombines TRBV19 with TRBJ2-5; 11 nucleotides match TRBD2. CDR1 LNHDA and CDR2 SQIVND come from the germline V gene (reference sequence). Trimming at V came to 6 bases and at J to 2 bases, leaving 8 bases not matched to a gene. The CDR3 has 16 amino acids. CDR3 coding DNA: TGTGCCAGTAGGATTAGCGGGGGGGCTATTCAAGAGACCCAGTACTTC. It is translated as CASRISGGAIQETQYF.

CDR3 region: CASSISAGASSYEQYF. CDR3 nucleotides: TGTGCCAGTAGTATCTCGGCAGGGGCCAGCTCCTACGAGCAGTACTTC. This chain connects TRBV19 to TRBJ2-7; a possible D gene is TRBD1 (6 bases). Trimming stripped 3 bases from V and 0 bases from J, with 15 bases between. Per germline, CDR1 LNHDA and CDR2 SQIVND (reference sequence). This CDR3 contains 16 residues.

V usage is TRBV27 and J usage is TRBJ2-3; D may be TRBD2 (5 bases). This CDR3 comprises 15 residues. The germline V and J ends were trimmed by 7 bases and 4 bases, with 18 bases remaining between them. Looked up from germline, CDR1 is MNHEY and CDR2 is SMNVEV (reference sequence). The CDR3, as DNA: TGTGCCAGCACGGGGAGCGGCCAAGCTGCAGATACGCAGTATTTT. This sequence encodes CASTGSGQAADTQYF.

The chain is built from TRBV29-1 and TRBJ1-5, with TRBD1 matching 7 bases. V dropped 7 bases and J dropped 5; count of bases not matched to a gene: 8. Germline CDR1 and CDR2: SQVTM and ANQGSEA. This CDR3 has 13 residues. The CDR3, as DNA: TGCAGCGGCGGACAGGTTTCGTATCAGCCCCAGCATTTT. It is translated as CSGGQVSYQPQHF.

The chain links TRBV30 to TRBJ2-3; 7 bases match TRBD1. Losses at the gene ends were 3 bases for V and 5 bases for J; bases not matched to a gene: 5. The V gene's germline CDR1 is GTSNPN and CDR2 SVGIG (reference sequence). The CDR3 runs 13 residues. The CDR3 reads CAWSHNRGDTQYF. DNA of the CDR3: TGTGCCTGGAGCCATAACAGGGGAGATACGCAGTATTTT.

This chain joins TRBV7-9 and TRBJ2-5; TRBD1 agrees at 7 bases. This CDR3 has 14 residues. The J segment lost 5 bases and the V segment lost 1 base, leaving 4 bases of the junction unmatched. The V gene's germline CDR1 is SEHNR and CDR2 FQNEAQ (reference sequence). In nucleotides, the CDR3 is TGTGCCAGCAGCTTAGACAGGGGTACGGAGACCCAGTACTTC. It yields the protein CASSLDRGTETQYF. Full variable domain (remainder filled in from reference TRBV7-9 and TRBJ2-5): DTGVSQNPRHKITKRGQNVTFRCDPISEHNRLYWYRQTLGQGPEFLTYFQNEAQLEKSRLLSDRFSAERPKGSFSTLEIQRTEQGDSAMYLCASSLDRGTETQYFGPGTRLLVL.

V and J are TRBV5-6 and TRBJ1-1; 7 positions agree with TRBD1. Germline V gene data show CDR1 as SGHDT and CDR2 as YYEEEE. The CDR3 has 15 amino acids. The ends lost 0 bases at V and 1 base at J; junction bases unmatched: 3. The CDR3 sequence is CASSLAGTANTEAFF. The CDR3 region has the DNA TGTGCCAGCAGCTTGGCCGGGACAGCGAACACTGAAGCTTTCTTT.

CDR3 in amino acids: CASSASGGRSGEQYF. The CDR3 DNA reads TGTGCCAGCAGCGCGTCCGGGGGGCGCTCCGGCGAGCAGTACTTC. The chain uses TRBV7-9 and TRBJ2-7; D might be TRBD2 (7 bases). The CDR3 sequence is 15 residues long. Trimming left V 5 bases short and J 6 bases short, with 20 bases between. The germline gives CDR1 SEHNR, CDR2 FQNEAQ (reference sequence).

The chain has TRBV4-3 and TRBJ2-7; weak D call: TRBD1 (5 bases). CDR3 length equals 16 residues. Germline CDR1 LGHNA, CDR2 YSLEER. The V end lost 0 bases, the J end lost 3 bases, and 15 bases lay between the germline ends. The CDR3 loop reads CASSQDPRAGIYEQYF. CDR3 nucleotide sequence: TGCGCCAGCAGCCAAGATCCCCGGGCAGGGATCTACGAGCAGTACTTC.

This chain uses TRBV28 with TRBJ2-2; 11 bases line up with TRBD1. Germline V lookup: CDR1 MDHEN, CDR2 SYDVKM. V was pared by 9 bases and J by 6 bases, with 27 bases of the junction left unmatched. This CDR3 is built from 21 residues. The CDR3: CARNCNFNRTGGFLTAGELFF. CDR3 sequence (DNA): TGTGCCAGGAACTGTAATTTCAACAGGACAGGGGGCTTTTTAACGGCCGGGGAGCTGTTTTTT.

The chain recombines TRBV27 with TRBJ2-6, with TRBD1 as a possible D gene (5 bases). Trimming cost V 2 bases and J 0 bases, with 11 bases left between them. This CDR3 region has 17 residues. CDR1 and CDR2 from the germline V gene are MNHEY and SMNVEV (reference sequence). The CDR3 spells CASSLEYRSSGANVLTF. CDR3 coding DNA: TGTGCCAGCAGTTTAGAGTACAGGAGCTCTGGGGCCAACGTCCTGACTTTC.

The chain's CDR3 is CASSLLAAKPYEQYF. The CDR3, as DNA: TGTGCCAGCAGTTTACTCGCGGCAAAGCCCTACGAGCAGTACTTC. This rearrangement joins TRBV27 to TRBJ2-5; D not certain. The J call is in doubt because the DNA end fits TRBJ2-7 better. This CDR3 comprises 15 residues. Germline V gene data show CDR1 as MNHEY and CDR2 as SMNVEV (reference sequence).

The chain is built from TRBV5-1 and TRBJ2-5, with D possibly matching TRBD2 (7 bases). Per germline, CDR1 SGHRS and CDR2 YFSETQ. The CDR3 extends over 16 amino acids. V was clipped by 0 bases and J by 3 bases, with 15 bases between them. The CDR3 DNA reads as TGCGCCAGCAGCTTGGAGGCGGCGGGGGCAGAAGAGACCCAGTACTTC. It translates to CASSLEAAGAEETQYF.